Below, 13 T cell receptor beta chains from the same sample are listed, as sequenced in a study of T-cell memory formation after mild COVID-19. TCRdb used MiXCR to reprocess the 5' RACE reads, holding one entry per CDR3 protein. The data hold some 600,000 distinct CDR3 sequences, with about 18% observed a single time. The sample consisted of PBMCs or a T cell subset sorted from them (not recorded which). The source is an adult woman who had mild COVID-19 (a few samples of this study predate the infection). Cell type and time point are not known.

This clonotype was picked up many times. One junction end does not reproduce the germline sequence, and a read error may be involved. As DNA, the CDR3 is TGTGCTAGCAGCTCCGGACTAGCGGGAGGGACCCAGTACTTC. This translates into CASSSGLAGGTQYF. V gene TRBV7-7 combines with J gene TRBJ2-5; 14 positions match TRBD2. This CDR3 spans 14 amino acids. Germline values: CDR1 SSHAT, CDR2 FNYEAQ (reference sequence).

The rearrangement joins TRBV7-3 to TRBJ2-7; 8 bases map to TRBD1. CDR3 size: 18 residues. Germline CDR1 and CDR2: SGHTA and FQGTGA. V was pared by 2 bases and J by 7 bases, with 19 bases of the junction left unmatched. DNA of the CDR3: TGTGCCAGCAGCTTACAGAGTACGGGGACAGGTCCCTCTGAGGAGCAGTACTTC. Amino acids: CASSLQSTGTGPSEEQYF.

This clonotype was observed a few times. The rearrangement joins TRBV9 to TRBJ1-2; D ambiguous. The CDR3 consists of 14 residues. The V end lost 3 bases, the J end lost 7 bases, and 16 bases lay between the germline ends. Germline assignment: CDR1 SGDLS and CDR2 YYNGEE. The CDR3 DNA follows: TGTGCCAGCAGCGGTTATGAGGGCTCGGGTGGCTACACCTTC. Residues: CASSGYEGSGGYTF.

The V and J genes are TRBV7-9 and TRBJ2-7; D is perhaps TRBD1 (6 bases). Between the trimmed V and J ends, which lost 5 bases and 2 bases, there was a span of 13 bases. The CDR3 has 14 residues. CDR1 and CDR2 (germline): SEHNR, FQNEAQ (reference sequence). The CDR3 region is CASSHRQDPYEQYF. CDR3 sequence (DNA): TGTGCCAGCAGCCACCGACAGGATCCCTACGAGCAGTACTTC.

This clonotype was seen more than once but under ten times. The J gene is TRBJ2-5, the V gene TRBV19; TRBD2 matches at 7 bases. Germline V gene data show CDR1 as LNHDA and CDR2 as SQIVND (reference sequence). V was clipped by 3 bases and J by 1 base; unmatched bases: 2. The CDR3 sequence is 14 residues long. The CDR3 here is CASSIGGSQETQYF. CDR3 sequence (DNA): TGTGCCAGTAGTATTGGCGGGAGCCAAGAGACCCAGTACTTC.

In its sample, this clonotype was seen many times. This rearrangement joins TRBV5-6 to TRBJ1-2; tentatively, D is TRBD1 (6 bases). V lost 4 bases, J lost 0 bases, and 16 bases lay in between. The CDR3 extends over 16 amino acids. Per the germline V gene, CDR1 is SGHDT and CDR2 is YYEEEE. The CDR3 region is CASSPAAAGANYGYTF. CDR3 in DNA: TGTGCCAGCAGCCCGGCGGCGGCAGGGGCTAACTATGGCTACACCTTC.

The chain employs TRBV12-3 or TRBV12-4 and TRBJ1-1; weak D call: TRBD1 (5 bases). The CDR3 totals 13 residues. Trimming took 4 bases from V and 5 from J, leaving 11 bases between them. The CDR3 reads CASSSTEVTEAFF. In DNA, the CDR3 is TGTGCCAGCAGTTCGACAGAGGTGACTGAAGCTTTCTTT.

The sample holds a few counts of this clonotype. The genes are TRBV12-3 or TRBV12-4 and TRBJ2-2; D perhaps matches TRBD2 (5 bases). The CDR3 extends over 14 amino acids. Deletions cut 6 bases from V and 5 bases from J, with 13 bases between. The CDR3 coding sequence is TGTGCCAGCAGAGACCGGAGAGGGACCGGGGAGCTGTTTTTT. This codes for CASRDRRGTGELFF.

This clonotype was counted between two and nine times. This chain uses TRBV5-6 with TRBJ2-5, with TRBD2 matching 11 bases. In germline, CDR1 is SGHDT, CDR2 YYEEEE. V was pared by 0 bases and J by 5 bases, with 9 bases of the junction left unmatched. This CDR3 is built from 17 residues. The CDR3 protein is CASSLGGLAAQGETQYF. CDR3 in DNA: TGTGCCAGCAGCTTGGGGGGACTAGCGGCCCAGGGGGAGACCCAGTACTTC.

This clonotype occurred a few times. The chain uses TRBV9 and TRBJ2-3, with a possible D match to TRBD2 (6 bases). This CDR3 spans 15 amino acids. CDR1 is SGDLS, CDR2 YYNGEE, per germline. V was cut by 3 bases and J by 6 bases, with 17 bases left in between. The CDR3 reads CASSGGTDTRDTQYF. CDR3 DNA: TGTGCCAGCAGCGGCGGGACCGATACCCGGGATACGCAGTATTTT.

This clonotype was picked up a small number of times. This chain links TRBV9 with TRBJ1-6; D might be TRBD1 (5 bases). CDR3 length: 16 residues. V was trimmed by 4 bases and J by 6 bases, leaving 17 bases between them. Per germline, CDR1 SGDLS and CDR2 YYNGEE. CDR3: CASSTLKFGANSPLHF. The CDR3 coding sequence is TGTGCCAGCAGCACCCTCAAGTTTGGGGCTAATTCACCCCTCCACTTT.

V is TRBV6-2 or TRBV6-3 and J is TRBJ2-7; TRBD1 matches at 9 bases. The CDR3 covers 15 residues. The germline V gene encodes CDR1 MNHEY and CDR2 SVGEGT. The ends lost 7 bases at V and 3 bases at J; junction bases unmatched: 10. In DNA, the CDR3 is TGTGCCAGCACTGAAGCCGGGACAGGGTACTACGAGCAGTACTTC. Residues: CASTEAGTGYYEQYF.

The CDR3 here is CSVDEPGRWNYGYTF. In DNA, the CDR3 is TGCAGCGTTGATGAGCCGGGACGGTGGAACTATGGCTACACCTTC. The V gene is TRBV29-1, the J gene TRBJ1-2; D might be TRBD1 (5 bases). The CDR3 totals 15 residues. V lost 3 bases and J lost 2, with 16 bases in between. Germline V lookup: CDR1 SQVTM, CDR2 ANQGSEA.